This T cell receptor (beta chain) was sequenced for a study of shared clonotypes between healthy human individuals. Study information: Donors consisted of two women and a few men between 18 and 49.

V was pared by 0 bases and J by 3 bases, with 8 bases between. Germline V gene data show CDR1 as MNHEY and CDR2 as SVGAGI. CDR3 length equals 14 residues. This clone was seen ten or more times. Only in-frame clones appear in the TCRdb table, and some are missing; sequencing was by immunoSEQ multiplex PCR. This sample has about 470,000 clones; 70% to 80% occur once, and the top ten carry about 13%. Material for sequencing was PBMCs. The sequence was obtained from a woman between 40 and 50 years old in good health. Some clones in this sample may be carry-over from other donors' samples. This chain connects TRBV6-5 to TRBJ1-1, with D uncertain. As DNA, the CDR3 is TGTGCCAGCAGTTACTCGATCTCATACACTGAAGCTTTCTTT. Translating gives CASSYSISYTEAFF.